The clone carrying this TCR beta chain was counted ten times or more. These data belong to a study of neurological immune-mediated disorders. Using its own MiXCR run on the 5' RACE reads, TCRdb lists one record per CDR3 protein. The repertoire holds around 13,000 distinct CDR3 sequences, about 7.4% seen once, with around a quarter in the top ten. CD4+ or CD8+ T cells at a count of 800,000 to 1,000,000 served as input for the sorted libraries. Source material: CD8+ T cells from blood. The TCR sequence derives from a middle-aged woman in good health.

CDR3 protein: CASSIYLGQTYEQYF. For the CDR3, the DNA is TGTGCCAGTAGTATATATCTAGGACAGACCTACGAGCAGTACTTC. This chain joins TRBV19 and TRBJ2-7, with a weak D call TRBD1 (6 bases). The CDR3 is made up of 15 amino acids. Looked up from germline, CDR1 is LNHDA and CDR2 is SQIVND (reference sequence). Trimming pared 2 bases from V and 2 bases from J, leaving 13 bases between.